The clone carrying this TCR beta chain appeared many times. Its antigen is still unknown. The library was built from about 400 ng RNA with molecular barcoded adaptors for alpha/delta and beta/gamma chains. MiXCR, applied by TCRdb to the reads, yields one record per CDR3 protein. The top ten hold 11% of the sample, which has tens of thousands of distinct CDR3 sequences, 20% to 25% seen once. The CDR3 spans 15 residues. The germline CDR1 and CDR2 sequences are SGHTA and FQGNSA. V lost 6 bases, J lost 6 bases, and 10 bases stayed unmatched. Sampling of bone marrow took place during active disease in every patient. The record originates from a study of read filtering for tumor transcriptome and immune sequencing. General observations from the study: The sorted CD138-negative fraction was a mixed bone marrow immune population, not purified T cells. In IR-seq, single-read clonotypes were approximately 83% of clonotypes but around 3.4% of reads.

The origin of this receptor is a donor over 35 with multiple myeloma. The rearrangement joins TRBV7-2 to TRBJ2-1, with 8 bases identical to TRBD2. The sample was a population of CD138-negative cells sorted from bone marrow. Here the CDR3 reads CASSPRTGTSNEQFF. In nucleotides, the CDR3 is TGTGCCAGCAGTCCGCGTACCGGGACTAGCAATGAGCAGTTCTTC.